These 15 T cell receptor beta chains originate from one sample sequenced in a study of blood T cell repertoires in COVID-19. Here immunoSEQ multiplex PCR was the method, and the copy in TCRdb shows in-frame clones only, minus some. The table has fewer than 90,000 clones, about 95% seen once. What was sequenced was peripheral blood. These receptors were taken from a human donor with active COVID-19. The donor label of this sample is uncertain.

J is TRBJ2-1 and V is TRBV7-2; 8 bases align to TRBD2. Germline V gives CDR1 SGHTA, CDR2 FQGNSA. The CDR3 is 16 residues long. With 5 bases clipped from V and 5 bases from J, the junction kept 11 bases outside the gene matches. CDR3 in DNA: TGTGCCAGCAGCCCCTACACTAGCGGAATTAACAATGAGCAGTTCTTC. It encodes CASSPYTSGINNEQFF.

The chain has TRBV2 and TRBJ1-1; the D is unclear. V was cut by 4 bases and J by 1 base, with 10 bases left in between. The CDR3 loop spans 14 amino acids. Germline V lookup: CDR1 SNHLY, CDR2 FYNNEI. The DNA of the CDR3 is TGTGCCAGCAGTGCCCGGGTAGAGAACACTGAAGCTTTCTTT. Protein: CASSARVENTEAFF.

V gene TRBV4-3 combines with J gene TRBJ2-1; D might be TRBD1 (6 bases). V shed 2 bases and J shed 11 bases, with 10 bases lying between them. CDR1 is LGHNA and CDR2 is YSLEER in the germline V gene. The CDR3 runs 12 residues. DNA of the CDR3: TGCGCCAGCAGCCAAAGCAGGGGTCAGCAGTTCTTC. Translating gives CASSQSRGQQFF.

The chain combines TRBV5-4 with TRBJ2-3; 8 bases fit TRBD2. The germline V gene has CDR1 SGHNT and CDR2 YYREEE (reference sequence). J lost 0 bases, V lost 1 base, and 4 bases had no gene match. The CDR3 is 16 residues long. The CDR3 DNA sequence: TGTGCCAGCAGCTTGATTAGCGGGGCCAGCACAGATACGCAGTATTTT. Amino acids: CASSLISGASTDTQYF.

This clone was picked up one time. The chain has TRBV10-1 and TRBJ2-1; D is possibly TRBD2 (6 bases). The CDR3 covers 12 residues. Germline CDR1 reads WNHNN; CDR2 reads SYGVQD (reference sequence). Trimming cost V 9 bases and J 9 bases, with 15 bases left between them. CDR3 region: CARCRKRVEQFF. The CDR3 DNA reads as TGCGCCAGATGTAGAAAGCGGGTTGAGCAGTTCTTC.

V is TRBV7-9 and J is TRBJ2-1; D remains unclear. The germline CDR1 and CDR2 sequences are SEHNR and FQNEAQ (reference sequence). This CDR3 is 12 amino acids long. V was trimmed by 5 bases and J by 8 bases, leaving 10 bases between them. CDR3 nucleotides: TGTGCCAGCAGCCTCTTCCCCCATGAGCAGTTCTTC. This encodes CASSLFPHEQFF.

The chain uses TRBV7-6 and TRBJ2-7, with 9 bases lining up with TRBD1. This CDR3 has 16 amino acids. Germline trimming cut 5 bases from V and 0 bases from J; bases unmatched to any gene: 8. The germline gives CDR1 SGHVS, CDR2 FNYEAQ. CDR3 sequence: CASSKTGQGSSYEQYF. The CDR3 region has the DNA TGTGCCAGCAGCAAGACAGGACAGGGGAGCTCCTACGAGCAGTACTTC.

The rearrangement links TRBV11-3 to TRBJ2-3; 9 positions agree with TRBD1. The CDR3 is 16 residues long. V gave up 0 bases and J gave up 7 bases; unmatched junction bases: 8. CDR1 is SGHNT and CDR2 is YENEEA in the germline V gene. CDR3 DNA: TGTGCCAGCAGCTTAGAGGGACAGGGAGGACGCAATACGCAGTATTTT. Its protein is CASSLEGQGGRNTQYF.

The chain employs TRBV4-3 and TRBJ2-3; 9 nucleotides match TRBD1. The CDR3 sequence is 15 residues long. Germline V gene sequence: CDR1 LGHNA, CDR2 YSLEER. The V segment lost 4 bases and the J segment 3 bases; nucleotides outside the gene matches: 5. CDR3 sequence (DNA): TGCGCCAGCAGCCTCGACAGGGGGTTAACAGATACGCAGTATTTT. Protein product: CASSLDRGLTDTQYF.

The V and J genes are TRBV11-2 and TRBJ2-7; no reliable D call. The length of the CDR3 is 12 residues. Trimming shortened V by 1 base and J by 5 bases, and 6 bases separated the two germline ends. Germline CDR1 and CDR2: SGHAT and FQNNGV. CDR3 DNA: TGTGCCAGCAGCTTAGCTCGGGACGAGCAGTACTTC. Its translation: CASSLARDEQYF.

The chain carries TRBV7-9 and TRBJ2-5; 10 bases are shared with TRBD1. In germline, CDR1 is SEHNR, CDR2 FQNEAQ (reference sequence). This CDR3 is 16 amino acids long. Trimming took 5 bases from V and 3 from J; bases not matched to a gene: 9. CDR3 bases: TGTGCCAGCAGCCTCAATGCCGGGACAGGGGAAGAGACCCAGTACTTC. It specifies CASSLNAGTGEETQYF.

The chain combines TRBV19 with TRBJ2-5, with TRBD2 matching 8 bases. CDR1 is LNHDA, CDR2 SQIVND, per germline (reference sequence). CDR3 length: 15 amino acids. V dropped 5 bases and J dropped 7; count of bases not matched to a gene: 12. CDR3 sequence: CASSSPGREKGTQYF. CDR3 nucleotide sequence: TGTGCCAGTAGTTCCCCCGGGAGGGAGAAGGGGACCCAGTACTTC.

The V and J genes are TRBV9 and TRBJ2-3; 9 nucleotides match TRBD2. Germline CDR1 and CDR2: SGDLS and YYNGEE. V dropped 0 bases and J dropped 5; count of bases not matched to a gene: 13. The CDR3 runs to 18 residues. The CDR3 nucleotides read TGTGCCAGCAGCGTAGGCCCCCTCCGCGGGAGGGCCATAGATACGCAGTATTTT. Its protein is CASSVGPLRGRAIDTQYF. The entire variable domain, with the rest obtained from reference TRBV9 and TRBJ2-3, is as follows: DSGVTQTPKHLITATGQRVTLRCSPRSGDLSVYWYQQSLDQGLQFLIQYYNGEERAKGNILERFSAQQFPDLHSELNLSSLELGDSALYFCASSVGPLRGRAIDTQYFGPGTRLTVL.

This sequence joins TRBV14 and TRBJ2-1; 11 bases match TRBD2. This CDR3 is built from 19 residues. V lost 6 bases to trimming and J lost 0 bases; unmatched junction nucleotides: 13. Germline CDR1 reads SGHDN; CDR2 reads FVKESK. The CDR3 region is CASRDPGLAEMSSYNEQFF. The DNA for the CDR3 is TGTGCCAGCAGAGACCCGGGACTAGCGGAAATGAGCTCCTACAATGAGCAGTTCTTC.

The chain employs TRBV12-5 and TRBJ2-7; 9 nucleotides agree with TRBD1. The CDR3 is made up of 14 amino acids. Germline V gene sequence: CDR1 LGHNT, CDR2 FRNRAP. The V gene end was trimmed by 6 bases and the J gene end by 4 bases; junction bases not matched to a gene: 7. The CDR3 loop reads CASGAGTGRYEQYF. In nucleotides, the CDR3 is TGTGCTAGTGGCGCCGGGACAGGGCGGTACGAGCAGTACTTC.